This is a list of T cell receptor beta chains from one sample in a study of blood T cell repertoires in COVID-19. The repertoire was sequenced with immunoSEQ multiplex PCR; TCRdb's copy has only in-frame clones and lacks some. The table includes 200,000 or so clones, roughly 79% detected once. Material: peripheral blood. These receptors originate from a man aged 60 to 69 with active or convalescent COVID-19. Both conserved end residues are part of each CDR3. Not all rows give a size; the values are once, few, many and, for expanded clones, a class.

>few|TRBV4-2|TRBJ2-1
CASSQVSQRGNNEQFF
>NA|TRBV7-9|TRBJ2-2
CASSYKTISPNTGELFF
>NA|TRBV7-3|TRBJ2-3
CASSPLLSTDTQYF
>NA|TRBV2|TRBJ1-5
CASTQTGTGGHQPQHF
>NA|TRBV5-6|TRBJ2-4
CASSFPAGDANIQYF
>NA|TRBV10-3|TRBJ1-4
CAISESSGRGEKLFF
>NA|TRBV10-3|TRBJ2-7
CAISESGRIPSYEQYF
>NA|TRBV4-2|TRBJ2-3
CASDSRNTQYF
>NA|TRBV6-5|TRBJ1-1
CASRGQGEAFF
>NA|TRBV2|TRBJ2-7
CASSRDINYEQYF
>few|TRBV11-2|TRBJ2-5
CASSFGTDLLETQYF
>NA|TRBV28|TRBJ1-3
CASSSDSFSGNTIYF
>NA|TRBV2|TRBJ2-1
CASSEAFGAYEQFF
>NA|TRBV28|TRBJ1-1
CASRPPRGSTEAFF
>NA|TRBV7-2|TRBJ2-7
CASSLETGHYEQYF
>NA|TRBV19|TRBJ1-6
CASTWGDANSPLHF
>NA|TRBV6-5|TRBJ2-7
CASNLRGRAHEQYF
>NA|TRBV28|TRBJ2-2
CASSLIGTANTGELFF
>NA|TRBV7-3|TRBJ2-3
CASSSGLANTDTQYF
>once|TRBV6-2/TRBV6-3|TRBJ1-2
CASSRARVTGYTF
>NA|TRBV6-6|TRBJ2-1
CASSYSTKPPYNEQFF
>NA|TRBV4-1|TRBJ2-1
CASSQTTSGRINEQFF
>many|TRBV5-5|TRBJ2-3
CASRGQLVTDTQYF
>many|TRBV6-5|TRBJ1-1
CASSRGGIGTEAFF
>NA|TRBV4-2|TRBJ2-5
CASSQSPGGLAGGETQYF
>few|TRBV7-2|TRBJ2-7
CASSAAGQLLYEQYF
>NA|TRBV19|TRBJ2-7
CASSVQGALGEQYF